This T cell receptor (beta chain) was identified in a study of OX40 agonist ivuxolimab in advanced cancers. Study-level findings and limits: Expanded clones belonging to CD8+ T cells outnumbered, on average, those of CD4+.

As regards this clone: What it binds is not known.

Measured with immunoSEQ multiplex PCR; TCRdb has only the in-frame clones, and not every one. The sample holds 10,000 to 13,000 clones; 65% to 80% are singletons and the top ten take 15% to 20%. The CDR3 sequence is 16 residues long. Germline V gene sequence: CDR1 MGHRA, CDR2 YSYEKL. V was cut by 4 bases and J by 3 bases, with 15 bases left in between. This receptor was identified in an adult with an advanced solid tumor such as melanoma, head and neck, liver or kidney cancer. The V gene is TRBV4-1, the J gene TRBJ2-2; a weak D match, TRBD2 (6 bases). Sequences were derived from CD4+ or CD8+ T cells sorted from blood, sampled in a trial of the OX40 agonist ivuxolimab. In DNA, the CDR3 is TGCGCCAGCAGCCTTCCCGGGACTCCTCACACCGGGGAGCTGTTTTTT. It encodes CASSLPGTPHTGELFF.